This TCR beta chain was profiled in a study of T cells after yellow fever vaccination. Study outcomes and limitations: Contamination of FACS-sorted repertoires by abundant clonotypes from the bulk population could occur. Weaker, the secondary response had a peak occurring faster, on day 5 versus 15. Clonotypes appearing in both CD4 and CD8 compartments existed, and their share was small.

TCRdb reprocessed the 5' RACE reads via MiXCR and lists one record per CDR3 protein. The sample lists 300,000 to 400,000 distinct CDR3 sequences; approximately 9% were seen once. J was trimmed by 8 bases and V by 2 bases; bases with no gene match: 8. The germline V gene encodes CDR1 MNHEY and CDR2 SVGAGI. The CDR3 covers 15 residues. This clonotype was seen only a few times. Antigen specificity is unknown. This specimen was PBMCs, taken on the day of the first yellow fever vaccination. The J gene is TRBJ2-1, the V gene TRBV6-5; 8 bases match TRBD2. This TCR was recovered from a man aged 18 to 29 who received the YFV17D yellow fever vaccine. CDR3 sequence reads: CASSYGLAGSDEQFF. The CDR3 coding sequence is TGTGCCAGCAGTTACGGGCTAGCGGGTAGCGATGAGCAGTTCTTC.